The 26 T cell receptor beta chains in this list originate from one sample, sequenced in a study of cytomegalovirus exposure and HLA in healthy donors (dated by TCRdb to 2017 to 2019). Library prep was done by the immunoSEQ multiplex PCR assay. The multiplex PCR relied on a mix of 60 forward primers for TCR Vbeta segments and 13 reverse primers for TCR Jbeta segments. Entries here come from immuneACCESS through TCRdb and include only in-frame sequences with V and J called. Some clones fail to appear in such tables; in the studies checked, an unresolved V gene covers under half of the shortfall, and the cause of the remainder is unknown. The table for this sample lists 160,000 or so clones; roughly 82% of them were counted only once. The top ten constitute over 8.5% of the sample. The sequenced sample consisted of PBMCs. These receptors came from a man aged 45-60 years in good health and CMV-seropositive.

The chain combines TRBV28 with TRBJ2-2, with TRBD2 matching 8 bases. The junction had 8 bases not matched to a gene; V was cut back by 7 bases and J by 4 bases. From germline, CDR1 is MDHEN and CDR2 SYDVKM. The length of the CDR3 is 15 residues. The CDR3 coding sequence is TGTGCCAGCATTATCGGGGGGGGCACCACCGGGGAGCTGTTTTTT. It codes for CASIIGGGTTGELFF.

The V call is TRBV4-2, the J call TRBJ2-1; 7 positions agree with TRBD2. CDR3 length: 18 amino acids. CDR1 is LGHNA and CDR2 is YNFKEQ in the germline V gene. Trimming removed 1 base from V and 2 bases from J; junction bases left unmatched: 11. The CDR3 sequence is CASSQANSGTKPYNEQFF. Here the CDR3 DNA reads TGTGCCAGCAGCCAAGCTAACTCCGGGACTAAACCCTACAATGAGCAGTTCTTC.

V gene TRBV19 combines with J gene TRBJ2-7; D is perhaps TRBD1 (8 bases). The CDR3 sequence is 16 residues long. Germline CDR1 reads LNHDA; CDR2 reads SQIVND (reference sequence). Trimming took off 6 bases at V and 3 bases at J, with 21 bases between the two ends. CDR3 in amino acids: CASSSQQGGAIYEQYF. DNA of the CDR3: TGTGCCAGTAGCTCCCAACAGGGGGGGGCGATCTACGAGCAGTACTTC.

The chain employs TRBV19 and TRBJ2-5, with a possible D match to TRBD1 (5 bases). The CDR3 has 13 amino acids. The V end lost 5 bases, the J end lost 2 bases, and 9 bases lay between the germline ends. Germline CDR1 reads LNHDA; CDR2 reads SQIVND (reference sequence). CDR3 bases: TGTGCCAGTAGTGCGCCAGGGCAAGAGACCCAGTACTTC. Translation gives CASSAPGQETQYF.

The V call is TRBV19, the J call TRBJ2-3, with 10 bases that match TRBD1. This CDR3 is 14 amino acids long. CDR1 and CDR2 from the germline V gene are LNHDA and SQIVND (reference sequence). V lost 4 bases and J lost 3; bases outside the gene matches: 1. Here the CDR3 reads CASSKGQGTDTQYF. CDR3 nucleotides: TGTGCCAGTAGTAAGGGACAGGGGACAGATACGCAGTATTTT.

The V and J genes are TRBV19 and TRBJ1-2, with 9 bases matching TRBD1. Germline-derived CDR1 and CDR2 are LNHDA and SQIVND (reference sequence). Trimming took 5 bases from V and 7 from J; bases not matched to a gene: 8. This CDR3 is built from 14 residues. CDR3 coding DNA: TGTGCCAGTAGTCCAACCCGACAGGGGGGTGGCTACACCTTC. It translates to CASSPTRQGGGYTF. The whole variable domain, remainder taken from reference TRBV19 and TRBJ1-2, is DGGITQSPKYLFRKEGQNVTLSCEQNLNHDAMYWYRQDPGQGLRLIYYSQIVNDFQKGDIAEGYSVSREKKESFPLTVTSAQKNPTAFYLCASSPTRQGGGYTFGSGTRLTVV.

The CDR3 coding sequence is TGTGCCAGCAGCCTCCAGACTAGCGGAACAGATACGCAGTATTTT. Translation gives CASSLQTSGTDTQYF. This rearrangement joins TRBV7-2 to TRBJ2-3; the match to TRBD2 covers 9 bases. The V gene end was trimmed by 5 bases and the J gene end by 3 bases; junction bases not matched to a gene: 6. This CDR3 spans 15 amino acids. Germline V gene sequence: CDR1 SGHTA, CDR2 FQGNSA.

This CDR3 reads CASSITGAGEQYF. The CDR3 DNA reads TGTGCCAGCAGTATTACAGGGGCCGGCGAGCAGTACTTC. This chain joins TRBV28 and TRBJ2-7, with 7 nucleotides matching TRBD1. Per the germline V gene, CDR1 is MDHEN and CDR2 is SYDVKM. This CDR3 spans 13 amino acids. Trimming took 5 bases from V and 6 from J; bases not matched to a gene: 7. The full variable domain, in which reference TRBV28 and TRBJ2-7 provide the parts outside the CDR3, is DVKVTQSSRYLVKRTGEKVFLECVQDMDHENMFWYRQDPGLGLRLIYFSYDVKMKEKGDIPEGYSVSREKKERFSLILESASTNQTSMYLCASSITGAGEQYFGPGTRLTVT.

DNA for the CDR3: TGTGCCAGCAGCCGCACCGGGGGTACTAATGAAAAACTGTTTTTT. It yields the protein CASSRTGGTNEKLFF. The chain employs TRBV7-2 and TRBJ1-4; tentative D call: TRBD1 (5 bases). Germline CDR1 and CDR2: SGHTA and FQGNSA. CDR3 size: 15 residues. V shed 5 bases and J shed 2 bases, with 12 bases lying between them.

The chain couples TRBV7-3 to TRBJ1-2, with 8 positions matching TRBD1. The V gene's germline CDR1 is SGHTA and CDR2 FQGTGA. The CDR3 runs to 13 residues. J gave up 8 bases and V 4 bases, and 6 bases lay outside the gene matches. The CDR3: CASSSSGGLGYTF. CDR3 nucleotides: TGTGCCAGCAGCTCCTCAGGGGGCTTAGGCTACACCTTC.

The rearrangement links TRBV7-9 to TRBJ2-5, with a possible D match to TRBD1 (6 bases). Trimming took off 5 bases at V and 2 bases at J, with 9 bases between the two ends. The CDR3 runs to 13 residues. The germline gives CDR1 SEHNR, CDR2 FQNEAQ (reference sequence). This CDR3 reads CASSGQGQETQYF. As DNA, the CDR3 is TGTGCCAGCAGCGGGCAGGGGCAAGAGACCCAGTACTTC.

The chain links TRBV7-9 to TRBJ1-1; D gene uncertain. This CDR3 comprises 14 residues. Trimming shortened V by 2 bases and J by 0 bases, and 7 bases separated the two germline ends. Germline lookup yields CDR1 SEHNR and CDR2 FQNEAQ (reference sequence). The CDR3 DNA reads TGTGCCAGCAGCTTAAACGGGGTGAACACTGAAGCTTTCTTT. It codes for CASSLNGVNTEAFF.

This clone came up once. The chain employs TRBV15 and TRBJ1-1, with D unclear. Looked up from germline, CDR1 is LNHNV and CDR2 is YYDKDF (reference sequence). This CDR3 is built from 13 residues. V was cut by 3 bases and J by 1 base, with 6 bases left in between. Written as DNA, the CDR3 is TGTGCCACCAGCAGTCTGTCGAACACTGAAGCTTTCTTT. Encoded protein: CATSSLSNTEAFF.

There are a few counts of this clone. The J gene is TRBJ2-7, the V gene TRBV25-1; TRBD2 matches at 11 bases. In germline, CDR1 is MGHDK, CDR2 SYGVNS. The CDR3 runs to 13 residues. Trimming cost V 6 bases and J 6 bases; bases outside gene matches: 4. CDR3 sequence: CASRPTSGVEQYF. The DNA of the CDR3 is TGTGCCAGCAGACCGACTAGCGGGGTCGAGCAGTACTTC.

The CDR3 nucleotides are TGTGCCAGCAGCTTGGGAACCGGGACTCCGAACACCGGGGAGCTGTTTTTT. This codes for CASSLGTGTPNTGELFF. This rearrangement joins TRBV11-2 to TRBJ2-2; TRBD2 might be the D (6 bases). V lost 3 bases and J lost 0, with 14 bases in between. The CDR3 sequence is 17 residues long. The germline CDR1 and CDR2 sequences are SGHAT and FQNNGV.

The V call is TRBV7-2, the J call TRBJ2-5, with D possibly being TRBD2 (6 bases). This CDR3 is built from 14 residues. Trimming stripped 3 bases from V and 5 bases from J, with 13 bases between. Germline CDR1 and CDR2: SGHTA and FQGNSA. CDR3 sequence reads: CASSFGGNGETQYF. The CDR3, as DNA: TGTGCCAGCAGCTTTGGGGGGAATGGGGAGACCCAGTACTTC. Using reference TRBV7-2 and TRBJ2-5 for the parts outside the CDR3, the full variable domain is GAGVSQSPSNKVTEKGKDVELRCDPISGHTALYWYRQSLGQGLEFLIYFQGNSAPDKSGLPSDRFSAERTGGSVSTLTIQRTQQEDSAVYLCASSFGGNGETQYFGPGTRLLVL.

With respect to this clone: An end of the junction does not agree with germline; a read error may underlie this. The rearrangement joins TRBV4-2 to TRBJ2-1; 13 nucleotides match TRBD2. This CDR3 has 18 amino acids. The germline V gene has CDR1 LGHNA and CDR2 YNFKEQ. CDR3 amino acids: CAGSQDFTGLAGYNEQFF. CDR3 DNA: TGTGCCGGCAGCCAAGATTTCACGGGACTAGCGGGGTACAATGAGCAGTTCTTC.

This chain joins TRBV9 and TRBJ1-4, with D possibly TRBD1 on 5 matching bases. The V and J ends lost 3 bases and 5 bases respectively, with 20 bases between them. The germline gives CDR1 SGDLS, CDR2 YYNGEE. The CDR3 runs 17 residues. DNA for the CDR3: TGTGCCAGCAGCGCCGGATTTGAAGGGGAGGGGAATGAAAAACTGTTTTTT. This codes for CASSAGFEGEGNEKLFF.

The chain couples TRBV6-6 to TRBJ1-5, with no clear D. CDR1 is MNHNY and CDR2 is SVGAGI in the germline V gene (reference sequence). This CDR3 comprises 14 residues. V shed 5 bases and J shed 0 bases, with 8 bases lying between them. The DNA of the CDR3 is TGTGCCAGCAGTCCGCGGGTTAGCAATCAGCCCCAGCATTTT. Amino acid sequence: CASSPRVSNQPQHF.

The chain is built from TRBV2 and TRBJ1-5; maybe TRBD1 (5 bases). The V and J ends lost 8 bases and 4 bases respectively, with 12 bases between them. The CDR3 is made up of 13 amino acids. Germline V gives CDR1 SNHLY, CDR2 FYNNEI. The CDR3 protein is CASDSLGNQPQHF. The CDR3 nucleotides are TGTGCCAGCGACAGCCTAGGGAATCAGCCCCAGCATTTT.

This sequence joins TRBV5-6 and TRBJ1-3; TRBD1 agrees at 8 bases. Germline V lookup: CDR1 SGHDT, CDR2 YYEEEE. The V and J ends lost 4 bases and 0 bases, in that order; junction bases with no gene match: 3. The CDR3 covers 15 residues. The CDR3 DNA sequence: TGTGCCAGCAGCCTGGGACAGGCCTCTGGAAACACCATATATTTT. This codes for CASSLGQASGNTIYF.

The chain has TRBV9 and TRBJ1-5; 8 nucleotides line up with TRBD1. CDR1 is SGDLS, CDR2 YYNGEE, per germline. The trim removed 3 bases at V and 4 bases at J, leaving 0 bases unmatched. The CDR3 length is 13 residues. In DNA, the CDR3 is TGTGCCAGCAGCGGGACAGGGAATCAGCCCCAGCATTTT. Its translation: CASSGTGNQPQHF.

This clone appeared a few times. The CDR3, as DNA: TGCGCCAGCAGCCAAGCTCCAGCGGGGGACCTCGCGGGGGCCAACGTCCTGACTTTC. Translation gives CASSQAPAGDLAGANVLTF. The V gene is TRBV4-3, the J gene TRBJ2-6, with TRBD2 matching 8 bases. There are 19 residues in the CDR3. The germline CDR1 and CDR2 sequences are LGHNA and YSLEER. The V segment lost 1 base and the J segment 4 bases; nucleotides outside the gene matches: 12.

The chain couples TRBV18 to TRBJ2-3, with TRBD2 matching over 7 bases. Trimming removed 7 bases from V and 2 bases from J; junction bases left unmatched: 9. Per the germline V gene, CDR1 is KGHSH and CDR2 is LQKENI. The CDR3 consists of 15 residues. The CDR3 bases are TGTGCCAGCTTCCCGGGACTAAAGGACACAGATACGCAGTATTTT. Its protein is CASFPGLKDTDTQYF.

Remarks on this clone: Other DNA variants within this sample encode the same CDR3. V usage is TRBV29-1 and J usage is TRBJ2-7, with 8 bases identical to TRBD1. The V segment lost 1 base and the J segment 4 bases; nucleotides outside the gene matches: 6. There are 14 residues in the CDR3. Germline V gene data show CDR1 as SQVTM and CDR2 as ANQGSEA. CDR3 DNA: TGCAGCGTTGAAGTAGGAGACAGGGGTTACGAGCAGTACTTC. Amino acids: CSVEVGDRGYEQYF.

This clone appeared a single time. The J gene is TRBJ2-1, the V gene TRBV28; a weak D match, TRBD2 (5 bases). The length of the CDR3 is 17 residues. Germline V gives CDR1 MDHEN, CDR2 SYDVKM. Trimming removed 5 bases from V and 7 bases from J, with 24 bases in between. CDR3 DNA sequence: TGTGCCAGCAGTCAAATACCTGGACTCCGGTACGGAAATGAGCAGTTCTTC. Translation gives CASSQIPGLRYGNEQFF.